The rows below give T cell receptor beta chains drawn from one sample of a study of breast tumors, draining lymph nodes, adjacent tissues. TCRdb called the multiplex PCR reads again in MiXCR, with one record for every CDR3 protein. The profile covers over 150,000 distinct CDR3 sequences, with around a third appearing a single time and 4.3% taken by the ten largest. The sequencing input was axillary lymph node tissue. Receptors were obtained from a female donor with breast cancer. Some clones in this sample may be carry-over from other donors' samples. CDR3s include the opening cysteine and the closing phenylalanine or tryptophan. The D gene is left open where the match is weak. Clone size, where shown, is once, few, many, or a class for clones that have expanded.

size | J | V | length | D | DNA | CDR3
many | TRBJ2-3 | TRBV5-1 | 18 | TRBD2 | TGCGCCAGCAGCCTCATTGGACTAGCGGGGCGGGCGGTGGATACGCAGTATTTT | CASSLIGLAGRAVDTQYF
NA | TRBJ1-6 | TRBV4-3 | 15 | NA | TGCGCCAGCAGCCCCCGGGTCCTTATGGATTCACCCCTCTACTTT | CASSPRVLMDSPLYF
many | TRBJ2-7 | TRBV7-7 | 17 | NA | TGTGCTAGCAGCTTAGGCCCTAAAGACTCCAACTCCTACGAGCAGTACTTC | CASSLGPKDSNSYEQYF
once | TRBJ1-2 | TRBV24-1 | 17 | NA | TGTGCCACAAGTCTAGTAGAAGGGGATACGCAGAACTATGGCTACACCTTC | CATSLVEGDTQNYGYTF
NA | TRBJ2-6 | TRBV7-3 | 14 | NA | TGTGCCAGCAGCTTAACTGGGGGGGCCAACGTCCTGACTTTC | CASSLTGGANVLTF
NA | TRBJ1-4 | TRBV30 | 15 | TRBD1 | TGTGCCTGGAGTCGGACAGGGGCGTGGGATGAAAAACTGTTTTTT | CAWSRTGAWDEKLFF
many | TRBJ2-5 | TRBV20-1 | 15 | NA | TGCAGTGCTAGAGATTGGACGGATCACCAAGAGACCCAGTACTTC | CSARDWTDHQETQYF
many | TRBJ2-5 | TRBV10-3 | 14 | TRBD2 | TGTGCCATCCGAGCGGGGGGCAACCAAGAGACCCAGTACTTC | CAIRAGGNQETQYF
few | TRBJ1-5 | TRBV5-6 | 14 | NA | TGTGCCAGCAGCTTGCAAGGGACCTATCAGCCCCAGCATTTT | CASSLQGTYQPQHF
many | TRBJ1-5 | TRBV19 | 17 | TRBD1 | TGTGCCAGTAGGTACCAAGGGACAGGGGGCCTCAATCAGCCCCAGCATTTT | CASRYQGTGGLNQPQHF